This is a list of T cell receptor beta chains from one sample in a study of spatial heterogeneity in lung cancer. In TCRdb, the 5' RACE reads were re-called with MiXCR into one record per CDR3 protein. The sample holds over 2,500 distinct CDR3 sequences, about 2.8% seen once. This sample comprised normal lung tissue next to the tumor, obtained at surgery. All receptors derive from a male donor with early-stage non-small cell lung cancer. CDR3s include the opening cysteine and the closing phenylalanine or tryptophan. A D gene is named only where the DNA matches it firmly. Clone sizes are given selectively: once, few, many, or a class where the clone is expanded.

abundance: medium-sized
v_gene: TRBV4-1
j_gene: TRBJ2-7
d_gene: TRBD1
len: 15
CDR3nt: TGCGCCAGCAGCCAAACTTGGACGGGACAGCGCGAGCAGTACTTC
CDR3aa: CASSQTWTGQREQYF

abundance: many
v_gene: TRBV7-2
j_gene: TRBJ1-2
d_gene: TRBD1
len: 15
CDR3nt: TGTGCCAGCAGGACTGAGACAGGGGAGTCCTACGGCTACACCTTC
CDR3aa: CASRTETGESYGYTF

abundance: many
v_gene: TRBV29-1
j_gene: TRBJ2-7
d_gene: TRBD2
len: 12
CDR3nt: TGCAGCGTTGCAACTAGCGGGTACGAGCAGTACTTC
CDR3aa: CSVATSGYEQYF

abundance: medium-sized
v_gene: TRBV13
j_gene: TRBJ1-6
d_gene: TRBD1
len: 16
CDR3nt: TGTGCCAGCAGCTCCCGGGGACAGGGGTGGAATTCACCCCTCCACTTT
CDR3aa: CASSSRGQGWNSPLHF

abundance: many
v_gene: TRBV4-3
j_gene: TRBJ2-7
d_gene: TRBD2
len: 15
CDR3nt: TGCGCCAGCAGCCCCGGGACTAGCGTCACCTACGAGCAGTACTTC
CDR3aa: CASSPGTSVTYEQYF

abundance: few
v_gene: TRBV20-1
j_gene: TRBJ2-1
d_gene: TRBD2
len: 16
CDR3nt: TGCAGTGCTGACGGACGGTTAGCGGGGGTTGGGTATGAGCAGTTCTTC
CDR3aa: CSADGRLAGVGYEQFF

abundance: medium-sized
v_gene: TRBV7-3
j_gene: TRBJ2-2
d_gene: TRBD2
len: 14
CDR3nt: TGTGCCAGCAGCTCGGGACTAACAACCGGGGAGCTGTTTTTT
CDR3aa: CASSSGLTTGELFF

abundance: large
v_gene: TRBV3-1
j_gene: TRBJ2-1
d_gene: TRBD2
len: 13
CDR3nt: TGTGCCAGCAGCGGAGCGGGGGGCAATGAGCAGTTCTTC
CDR3aa: CASSGAGGNEQFF

abundance: many
v_gene: TRBV27
j_gene: TRBJ2-2
d_gene: TRBD2
len: 16
CDR3nt: TGTGCCAGCAGTTTAGCGGGAGGGCGGGTCACCGGGGAGCTGTTTTTT
CDR3aa: CASSLAGGRVTGELFF

abundance: many
v_gene: TRBV7-2
j_gene: TRBJ2-7
d_gene: -
len: 14
CDR3nt: TGTGCCAGCAGCTTTGGACTGGGCCCCTACGAGCAGTACTTC
CDR3aa: CASSFGLGPYEQYF

abundance: many
v_gene: TRBV2
j_gene: TRBJ2-5
d_gene: TRBD2
len: 16
CDR3nt: TGTGCCAGCAGTGAAGGACTAGCGGGAGAAAAGAGGACCCAGTACTTC
CDR3aa: CASSEGLAGEKRTQYF

abundance: medium-sized
v_gene: TRBV7-8
j_gene: TRBJ2-1
d_gene: -
len: 15
CDR3nt: TGTGCCAGCAGCTTAGACGGGGGCGATCGCAATGAGCAGTTCTTC
CDR3aa: CASSLDGGDRNEQFF

abundance: many
v_gene: TRBV7-3
j_gene: TRBJ2-7
d_gene: TRBD2
len: 14
CDR3nt: TGTGCCAGCAGCCCCGGCGGGAGGGCCTACGAGCAGTACTTC
CDR3aa: CASSPGGRAYEQYF

abundance: few
v_gene: TRBV7-6
j_gene: TRBJ1-4
d_gene: -
len: 13
CDR3nt: TGTGCCAGCAGCGAGCGCTCAAATGAAAAACTGTTTTTT
CDR3aa: CASSERSNEKLFF

abundance: many
v_gene: TRBV10-3
j_gene: TRBJ2-7
d_gene: -
len: 12
CDR3nt: TGTGCCATCAGTGAAAGCTCCTACGAGCAGTACTTC
CDR3aa: CAISESSYEQYF

abundance: many
v_gene: TRBV20-1
j_gene: TRBJ2-1
d_gene: -
len: 12
CDR3nt: TGCAGTGTGGGGGGGCTCGCCAATGAGCAGTTCTTC
CDR3aa: CSVGGLANEQFF

abundance: medium-sized
v_gene: TRBV7-2
j_gene: TRBJ1-1
d_gene: TRBD1
len: 16
CDR3nt: TGTGCCAGCACCCTAGCCGGGCAGGGGGCTCACACTGAAGCTTTCTTT
CDR3aa: CASTLAGQGAHTEAFF

abundance: few
v_gene: TRBV3-1
j_gene: TRBJ2-3
d_gene: -
len: 15
CDR3nt: TGTGCCAGCAGCCAAGGGGGCTCCAGCACAGATACGCAGTATTTT
CDR3aa: CASSQGGSSTDTQYF

abundance: many
v_gene: TRBV7-3
j_gene: TRBJ2-1
d_gene: -
len: 15
CDR3nt: TGTGCCAGCAGCCCGGGGACTTCCCGGTTGAGTGAGCAGTTCTTC
CDR3aa: CASSPGTSRLSEQFF

abundance: medium-sized
v_gene: TRBV11-2
j_gene: TRBJ2-7
d_gene: TRBD1
len: 14
CDR3nt: TGTGCCAGCAGATTCGGGACAGTAGGGGACGAGCAGTACTTC
CDR3aa: CASRFGTVGDEQYF

abundance: medium-sized
v_gene: TRBV28
j_gene: TRBJ2-7
d_gene: -
len: 15
CDR3nt: TGTGCCAGCAGTTTATCCACGGGACGCCCCTACGAGCAGTACTTC
CDR3aa: CASSLSTGRPYEQYF

abundance: medium-sized
v_gene: TRBV28
j_gene: TRBJ2-3
d_gene: TRBD2
len: 16
CDR3nt: TGTGCCAGCAGTTCCCCTAGCGGTCAGGTTGTAGATACGCAGTATTTT
CDR3aa: CASSSPSGQVVDTQYF

abundance: few
v_gene: TRBV7-2
j_gene: TRBJ1-2
d_gene: -
len: 13
CDR3nt: TGTGCCAGCAGCCTCTCTGTGGATCATGGCTACACCTTC
CDR3aa: CASSLSVDHGYTF

abundance: many
v_gene: TRBV10-1
j_gene: TRBJ2-3
d_gene: -
len: 11
CDR3nt: TGCGCCAGCAGTGATTCACGTACGCAGTATTTT
CDR3aa: CASSDSRTQYF

abundance: medium-sized
v_gene: TRBV20-1
j_gene: TRBJ2-4
d_gene: TRBD2
len: 16
CDR3nt: TGCAGTGCAAAGGGACTAGCAGCACTAGCCAAAAACATTCAGTACTTC
CDR3aa: CSAKGLAALAKNIQYF

abundance: medium-sized
v_gene: TRBV28
j_gene: TRBJ2-3
d_gene: -
len: 15
CDR3nt: TGTGCCAGCAGTTTGATAGGGGATGCGAAAGATACGCAGTATTTT
CDR3aa: CASSLIGDAKDTQYF

abundance: many
v_gene: TRBV5-1
j_gene: TRBJ1-1
d_gene: -
len: 13
CDR3nt: TGCGCCAGCAGCTTGGTTCGGGACGGTGAAGCTTTCTTT
CDR3aa: CASSLVRDGEAFF

abundance: medium-sized
v_gene: TRBV3-1
j_gene: TRBJ1-2
d_gene: TRBD1
len: 16
CDR3nt: TGTGCCAGCAGCCCGAATTACCAGACAGGGGCCTATGGCTACACCTTC
CDR3aa: CASSPNYQTGAYGYTF

abundance: -
v_gene: TRBV7-9
j_gene: TRBJ1-1
d_gene: TRBD1
len: 11
CDR3nt: TGTGCCAGCAGCCTAGGACAGGGAGCTTTCTTT
CDR3aa: CASSLGQGAFF

abundance: medium-sized
v_gene: TRBV28
j_gene: TRBJ2-5
d_gene: TRBD2
len: 16
CDR3nt: TGTGCCAGCAGAGCCGGGACTAGCGGGAGTTTGGGGACCCAGTACTTC
CDR3aa: CASRAGTSGSLGTQYF

abundance: medium-sized
v_gene: TRBV15
j_gene: TRBJ2-4
d_gene: TRBD2
len: 19
CDR3nt: TGTGCCACCAGCAGAGATTTAAAAACTAGCGCCTTAAAAAAAAACATTCAGTACTTC
CDR3aa: CATSRDLKTSALKKNIQYF

abundance: many
v_gene: TRBV7-9
j_gene: TRBJ1-2
d_gene: -
len: 13
CDR3nt: TGTGCCAGCAGCCCCAGGGAAGGGTATGGCTACACCTTC
CDR3aa: CASSPREGYGYTF

abundance: medium-sized
v_gene: TRBV4-2
j_gene: TRBJ2-2
d_gene: -
len: 15
CDR3nt: TGTGCCAGCAGCCAAGATCCCTCTAGAACCGGGGAGCTGTTTTTT
CDR3aa: CASSQDPSRTGELFF

abundance: medium-sized
v_gene: TRBV7-9
j_gene: TRBJ2-1
d_gene: TRBD2
len: 15
CDR3nt: TGTGCCAGCAGCTTTTTGGAGCGGGGGGTGGTTGAGCAGTTCTTC
CDR3aa: CASSFLERGVVEQFF

abundance: many
v_gene: TRBV20-1
j_gene: TRBJ2-7
d_gene: -
len: 13
CDR3nt: TGCAGTGCTAGTCGGGGGGCCCCCTACGAGCAGTACTTC
CDR3aa: CSASRGAPYEQYF

abundance: few
v_gene: TRBV29-1
j_gene: TRBJ2-1
d_gene: -
len: 12
CDR3nt: TGCAGCGTTGCTCCAGAATACAATGAGCAGTTCTTC
CDR3aa: CSVAPEYNEQFF

abundance: hyperexpanded
v_gene: TRBV28
j_gene: TRBJ2-3
d_gene: -
len: 12
CDR3nt: TGTGCCAGCAGTCCCCCCAGGGGTGGGCAGTATTTT
CDR3aa: CASSPPRGGQYF

abundance: many
v_gene: TRBV6-2/TRBV6-3
j_gene: TRBJ2-7
d_gene: -
len: 13
CDR3nt: TGTGCCAGCAGTCACGACAGGAATTACGAGCAGTACTTC
CDR3aa: CASSHDRNYEQYF

abundance: medium-sized
v_gene: TRBV5-1
j_gene: TRBJ1-4
d_gene: TRBD1
len: 14
CDR3nt: TGCGCCAGCAGCGTGGACAGGGACGCTGGAGGGCTGTTTTTT
CDR3aa: CASSVDRDAGGLFF

abundance: -
v_gene: TRBV10-3
j_gene: TRBJ2-7
d_gene: -
len: 14
CDR3nt: TGTGCCATCAGTGACCAGGACAGCTCCTACGAGCAGTACTTC
CDR3aa: CAISDQDSSYEQYF

abundance: many
v_gene: TRBV7-2
j_gene: TRBJ2-3
d_gene: -
len: 14
CDR3nt: TGTGCCAGCAGCTTAGATGGTAACACAGATACGCAGTATTTT
CDR3aa: CASSLDGNTDTQYF

abundance: medium-sized
v_gene: TRBV15
j_gene: TRBJ2-5
d_gene: -
len: 13
CDR3nt: TGTGCCACCAGTGATGTCGGGGGAGAGACCCAGTACTTC
CDR3aa: CATSDVGGETQYF

abundance: medium-sized
v_gene: TRBV27
j_gene: TRBJ2-3
d_gene: TRBD2
len: 16
CDR3nt: TGTGCCAGCAGTTCCGGACTAGCGGGTTACACAGATACGCAGTATTTT
CDR3aa: CASSSGLAGYTDTQYF

abundance: medium-sized
v_gene: TRBV7-8
j_gene: TRBJ1-4
d_gene: -
len: 15
CDR3nt: TGTGCCAGCAGCCCAGAGCCAAGAGCTAATGAAAAACTGTTTTTT
CDR3aa: CASSPEPRANEKLFF

abundance: few
v_gene: TRBV20-1
j_gene: TRBJ1-5
d_gene: TRBD1
len: 15
CDR3nt: TGCAGTGCTAGAGACGGGACAGGGGGACTGAGACCCCAGCATTTT
CDR3aa: CSARDGTGGLRPQHF

abundance: medium-sized
v_gene: TRBV5-5
j_gene: TRBJ2-1
d_gene: -
len: 16
CDR3nt: TGTGCCAGCCTTAGGGAGGAACCCCGTTTCTACAATGAGCAGTTCTTC
CDR3aa: CASLREEPRFYNEQFF

abundance: many
v_gene: TRBV9
j_gene: TRBJ2-5
d_gene: -
len: 15
CDR3nt: TGTGCCAGCAGCGCGATCGGTTTACAGGCAGAGACCCAGTACTTC
CDR3aa: CASSAIGLQAETQYF